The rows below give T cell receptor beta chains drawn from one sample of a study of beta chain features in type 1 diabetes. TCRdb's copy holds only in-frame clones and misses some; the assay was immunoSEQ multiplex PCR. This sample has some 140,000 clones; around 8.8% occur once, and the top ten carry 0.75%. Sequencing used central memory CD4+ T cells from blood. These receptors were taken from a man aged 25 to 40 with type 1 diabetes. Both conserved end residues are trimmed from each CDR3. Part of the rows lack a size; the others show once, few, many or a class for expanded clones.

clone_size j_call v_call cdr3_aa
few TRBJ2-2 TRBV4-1 ASSQVSGISTGELF
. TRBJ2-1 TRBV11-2 ASSRSGAYNEQF
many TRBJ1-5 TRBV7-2 ASSLTGEVGQPQH
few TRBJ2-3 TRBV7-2 ASSRGSTDTQY
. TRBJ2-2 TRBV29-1 SVDFGYTGELF
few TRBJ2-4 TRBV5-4 ASSASGEDIQY
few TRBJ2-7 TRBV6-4 ASSYIDSRWY
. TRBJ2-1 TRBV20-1 SAADNNEQF
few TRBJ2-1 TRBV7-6 ASSPQGLYNEQF
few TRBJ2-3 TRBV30 AGEGAITDTQY
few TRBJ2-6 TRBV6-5 ASSYLSLGANVLT
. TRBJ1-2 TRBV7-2 ASSNAWGGYGYT
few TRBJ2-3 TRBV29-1 SVERGYTDTQY
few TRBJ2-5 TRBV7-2 ASSLGGTGQETQY
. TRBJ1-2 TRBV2 ASSRTGARGYT
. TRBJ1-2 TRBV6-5 ASSYQEAHGYT
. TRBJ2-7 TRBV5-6 ASSLGQYEQY
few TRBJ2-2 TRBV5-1 ASSLGQSSGTGELF
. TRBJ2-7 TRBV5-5 ASRRQGAYEQY
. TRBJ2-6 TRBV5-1 ASSLEVRPHSGANVLT
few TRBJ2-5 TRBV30 AWSEQGETQY
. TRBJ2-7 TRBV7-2 ASSLADRAAEQY
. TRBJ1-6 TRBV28 ASSFGRGVGSPLH
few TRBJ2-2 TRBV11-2 ASSSQGFAGELF
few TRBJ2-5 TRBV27 ASSLRGDKGETQY
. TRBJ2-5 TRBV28 ASSASGGETQY
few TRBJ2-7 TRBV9 ASSVGPEPREQY
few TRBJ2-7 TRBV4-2 ASSQLQGSLYEQY
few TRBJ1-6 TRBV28 ASSVLTGANSPLH